This T cell receptor (beta chain) appears in the sequencing data of a study of vaccination and CD4 T cells after COVID-19. Study-wide background: Overlapping spike peptides served as the stimulus for the cells. These peptides came from SARS-CoV-2 and from the common cold coronaviruses HCoV-NL63, HCoV-OC43 and HCoV-229E. The study's findings and limits: Convalescent patients' clones that were vaccine-specific were spike mono-reactive in 304 of 307 cases.

Sequenced with the Oncomine TCR Beta short-read assay was DNA taken from cultured CD4+ T cells. Each CDR3 protein gets one entry after TCRdb re-called the PCR reads with MiXCR. The sample has more than 9,500 distinct CDR3 sequences, roughly 59% seen once. As concerns this clonotype: The target antigen is unknown.

The V end was cut by 3 bases, the J end by 3 bases, with 9 bases between. There are 12 residues in the CDR3. CDR1 is DFQATT and CDR2 is SNEGSKA in the germline V gene (reference sequence). The treatment denotes: roughly 11-day PBMC culture with coronavirus spike peptide pools or control peptides (ViraFEST assay). Positive PCR tests were logged from March through December 2020, ahead of US Alpha, Beta and Delta variants. The TCR was taken from a human donor who had recovered from COVID-19. This chain connects TRBV20-1 to TRBJ2-7; D remains unclear. Sequencing was done on a sample of CD4+ T cells from blood, cultured in vitro. CDR3 protein: CSASLLFYEQYF. CDR3 sequence (DNA): TGCAGTGCTAGTTTACTCTTCTACGAGCAGTACTTC.